Listed here are 6 T cell receptor beta chains from one sample, sequenced in a study of molecular identifiers for immune sequencing clone quantification. Each CDR3 protein gets one entry after TCRdb re-called the PCR reads with MiXCR. The sample has 460,000 or so distinct CDR3 sequences; 20% to 25% are singletons. The specimen was naive CD8+ T cells from blood, with Jurkat cell RNA spiked in. Sample subset: FACS-sorted CD8+CD4-CCR7+CD45RA+ naive T cells. The receptors stem from a human donor in good health. Some libraries in this study had Jurkat cell RNA spiked in.

This clonotype was observed many times. In nucleotides, the CDR3 is TGTGCCAGCAGCTTACCGGCTCCGACAGCGGGAAACACCATATATTTT. Translated, it gives CASSLPAPTAGNTIYF. The chain is built from TRBV7-9 and TRBJ1-3; D is perhaps TRBD1 (5 bases). CDR1 is SEHNR and CDR2 is FQNEAQ in the germline V gene (reference sequence). V was pared by 2 bases and J by 4 bases, with 15 bases between. The CDR3 has 16 residues.

Turning to this clonotype: A much larger clone lies one base from this, so it may be a read error. The chain has TRBV27 and TRBJ2-7, with D perhaps TRBD2 (5 bases). Trimming stripped 5 bases from V and 2 bases from J, with 13 bases between. This CDR3 contains 14 residues. Germline CDR1 is MNHEY and CDR2 is SMNVEV (reference sequence). CDR3 nucleotides: TGTGCCAGCAGTCTTAAAGCGAGGGCCTACGAGCAGTACTTC. This gives the protein CASSLKARAYEQYF.

This clonotype was found a few times. The chain couples TRBV28 to TRBJ1-5; unclear D gene. The CDR3 extends over 16 amino acids. Trimming took 4 bases from V and 0 from J, leaving 13 bases between them. CDR1 and CDR2 (germline): MDHEN, SYDVKM. The DNA of the CDR3 is TGTGCCAGCAGTTATACAGCTGCCTATAGCAATCAGCCCCAGCATTTT. Its translation: CASSYTAAYSNQPQHF.

Worth noting for this clonotype: Given a much more abundant clone one base away, this may be a read error. The V call is TRBV4-3, the J call TRBJ2-1, with TRBD2 matching 9 bases. The CDR3 extends over 14 amino acids. Germline loops: CDR1 LGHNA, CDR2 YSLEER. Here the CDR3 DNA reads TGCGCCAGCAGTGCGCTAGCGGGGACGAATGGGCAGTTCTTC. This sequence encodes CASSALAGTNGQFF.

There are many counts of this clonotype. The chain is built from TRBV11-2 and TRBJ2-7, with D possibly matching TRBD1 (5 bases). Trimming removed 9 bases from V and 2 bases from J, with 17 bases in between. This CDR3 spans 14 amino acids. CDR1 and CDR2 from the germline V gene are SGHAT and FQNNGV. CDR3 in amino acids: CASPGAGPTYEQYF. Here the CDR3 DNA reads TGTGCCAGTCCTGGGGCAGGGCCCACCTACGAGCAGTACTTC.

This clonotype was seen ten or more times. V and J are TRBV4-3 and TRBJ2-1; 14 bases are shared with TRBD2. The germline CDR1 and CDR2 sequences are LGHNA and YSLEER. J was trimmed by 4 bases and V by 4 bases; bases with no gene match: 3. The CDR3 loop spans 16 amino acids. CDR3 loop: CASSPGLAGVYNEQFF. CDR3 coding DNA: TGCGCCAGCAGCCCGGGACTAGCGGGAGTGTACAATGAGCAGTTCTTC.